Included here is one TCR beta chain sequence, with context. No antigen is known for it. The CDR3 covers 12 residues. Trimming removed 4 bases at V and 10 bases at J, with 11 bases between. The germline CDR1 and CDR2 sequences are SNHLY and FYNNEI. The source of the sample is a study of a mutant IDH1 vaccine in newly diagnosed glioma. Study as a whole: Treated patients, about 62% male and roughly 40% female, averaged about 40 years of age. Previous treatment comprised radiotherapy, temozolomide, or both, mostly both.

The data were produced by immunoSEQ multiplex PCR, yet TCRdb's version contains in-frame clones alone and is incomplete. The sample has about 36,000 clones, 75% to 90% seen once. The time point: week 11, during vaccination. Topical imiquimod accompanied each vaccine dose, which consisted of 300 ug of mutant IDH1 20-mer peptide. The donor cohort comprised cases of new WHO grade 3 or 4 IDH1-mutant, ATRX-lost astrocytoma. Study results and caveats: Of all patients, roughly 93% showed vaccine-induced immune responses.

This chain joins TRBV2 and TRBJ2-1, with D possibly matching TRBD2 (5 bases). Specimen: peripheral blood mononuclear cells (PBMCs), collected from a glioma patient whose treatment included an IDH1 peptide vaccine. This receptor was obtained from a woman aged 25 to 39 with glioma. Some clones in this sample may be carry-over from other donors' samples. The CDR3 DNA follows: TGTGCCAGCAGTGGGAAACCGGGGGAGCAGTTCTTC. Translating gives CASSGKPGEQFF.